These 25 T cell receptor beta chains share one sample of origin, sequenced in a study of blood T cell repertoires in COVID-19. Produced via immunoSEQ multiplex PCR; TCRdb's table is partial and in-frame only. The sample holds around 64,000 clones, around 80% seen once. Sequencing input: peripheral blood. All receptors come from a man aged 55 to 69 with acute or convalescent COVID-19.

The V gene is TRBV30, the J gene TRBJ2-3; 9 bases align to TRBD1. Unmatched junction bases numbered 5, after V lost 5 bases and J lost 5 bases. From germline, CDR1 is GTSNPN and CDR2 SVGIG (reference sequence). The CDR3 totals 13 residues. CDR3 nucleotides: TGTGCCTGGTCTCGGACAGGGGTAGATACGCAGTATTTT. This codes for CAWSRTGVDTQYF.

This clone was found a few times. The CDR3 DNA sequence: TGTGCCAGCAGCCGGAGCGGGAGGACCTACGAGCAGTACTTC. Amino acid sequence: CASSRSGRTYEQYF. The chain recombines TRBV9 with TRBJ2-7; the match to TRBD2 covers 9 bases. Germline V gives CDR1 SGDLS, CDR2 YYNGEE. The V segment lost 4 bases and the J segment 2 bases; nucleotides outside the gene matches: 4. The CDR3 extends over 14 amino acids.

The chain is built from TRBV30 and TRBJ1-5; D is possibly TRBD1 (5 bases). The germline V gene has CDR1 GTSNPN and CDR2 SVGIG (reference sequence). V was clipped by 3 bases and J by 1 base, with 10 bases between them. This CDR3 is built from 14 residues. The CDR3 loop reads CAWRKGNSNQPQHF. CDR3 in DNA: TGTGCCTGGAGGAAGGGGAACAGCAATCAGCCCCAGCATTTT. Full variable domain (outside the CDR3, taken from reference TRBV30 and TRBJ1-5): SQTIHQWPATLVQPVGSPLSLECTVEGTSNPNLYWYRQAAGRGLQLLFYSVGIGQISSEVPQNLSASRPQDRQFILSSKKLLLSDSGFYLCAWRKGNSNQPQHFGDGTRLSIL.

The chain carries TRBV5-1 and TRBJ2-1; 13 bases are a match to TRBD2. The length of the CDR3 is 19 residues. The germline CDR1 and CDR2 sequences are SGHRS and YFSETQ. The V and J ends lost 0 bases and 6 bases, in that order; junction bases with no gene match: 12. CDR3 amino acids: CASSLGGTSGIKRSNEQFF. The DNA of the CDR3 is TGCGCCAGCAGCTTGGGCGGGACTAGCGGGATAAAAAGGAGCAATGAGCAGTTCTTC.

The gene calls are TRBV27 and TRBJ2-7, with a tentative D call TRBD2 (6 bases). This CDR3 comprises 13 residues. Germline CDR1 is MNHEY and CDR2 is SMNVEV (reference sequence). Trimming removed 8 bases from V and 1 base from J, with 12 bases in between. The CDR3 DNA sequence: TGTGCCAGCGGGGGGTGGGGTTCCTACGAGCAGTACTTC. Its translation is CASGGWGSYEQYF.

J is TRBJ2-1 and V is TRBV3-1 (or the pseudogene TRBV3-2); 7 bases are shared with TRBD2. This CDR3 spans 13 amino acids. Germline V gene lookup returns CDR1 LGHDT and CDR2 YNNKEL (reference sequence). V dropped 0 bases and J dropped 14; count of bases not matched to a gene: 7. For the CDR3, the DNA is TGTGCCAGCAGCCAAGATTTGGCGGGAGAGGAGTTCTTC. It is translated as CASSQDLAGEEFF.

Concerning this clone: The same CDR3 arises from other DNA sequences in this sample as well. The chain recombines TRBV28 with TRBJ1-2; unclear D gene. The CDR3 runs to 11 residues. Germline V gene lookup returns CDR1 MDHEN and CDR2 SYDVKM. V was pared by 4 bases and J by 8 bases, with 8 bases between. The chain's CDR3 is CASSSGGGYTF. The CDR3 DNA reads as TGTGCCAGCAGTTCGGGTGGAGGCTACACCTTC.

The V and J genes are TRBV19 and TRBJ2-2; 8 nucleotides line up with TRBD1. CDR1 and CDR2 from the germline V gene are LNHDA and SQIVND (reference sequence). Germline trimming cut 6 bases from V and 4 bases from J; bases unmatched to any gene: 4. The CDR3 covers 14 residues. CDR3 DNA sequence: TGTGCCAGTAGACCAGGGGGCTTCACCGGGGAGCTGTTTTTT. As protein: CASRPGGFTGELFF.

The chain has TRBV29-1 and TRBJ2-3, with 9 positions matching TRBD2. CDR3 length: 17 amino acids. Germline V lookup: CDR1 SQVTM, CDR2 ANQGSEA. The J segment lost 0 bases and the V segment lost 3 bases, leaving 10 bases of the junction unmatched. CDR3 sequence: CSVEGLAGPSSTDTQYF. CDR3 DNA sequence: TGCAGCGTTGAGGGGCTAGCGGGACCGTCTAGCACAGATACGCAGTATTTT.

CDR3 sequence (DNA): TGTGCCAGCAGTTCGGGACCTGCCGCGGGAGAGCAGTACTTC. It is translated as CASSSGPAAGEQYF. The chain has TRBV28 and TRBJ2-7; D may be TRBD2 (6 bases). The germline CDR1 and CDR2 sequences are MDHEN and SYDVKM. Trimming stripped 4 bases from V and 7 bases from J, with 17 bases between. This CDR3 region has 14 residues.

The gene calls are TRBV6-2 or TRBV6-3 and TRBJ2-2, with TRBD2 matching 7 bases. V was pared by 2 bases and J by 1 base, with 4 bases of the junction left unmatched. The CDR3 is made up of 16 amino acids. Germline CDR1 MNHEY, CDR2 SVGEGT. For the CDR3, the DNA is TGTGCCAGCAGTTACGAGTCTAGCGGGAACACCGGGGAGCTGTTTTTT. Translation gives CASSYESSGNTGELFF.

The chain combines TRBV6-5 with TRBJ1-2; the D is unclear. V lost 7 bases and J lost 3, with 12 bases in between. The CDR3 covers 13 residues. Germline CDR1 MNHEY, CDR2 SVGAGI. The CDR3 is CASIRGGDYGYTF. For the CDR3, the DNA is TGTGCCAGCATCCGGGGTGGAGACTATGGCTACACCTTC.

The chain joins TRBV28 to TRBJ2-3; the D gene is possibly TRBD2 (6 bases). The CDR3 is 16 amino acids. The V gene's germline CDR1 is MDHEN and CDR2 SYDVKM. V was shortened by 5 bases and J by 2 bases, with 17 bases between the two germline ends. CDR3 residues: CASSNFEQGLTDTQYF. The CDR3 DNA reads as TGTGCCAGCAGTAATTTTGAGCAGGGACTCACAGATACGCAGTATTTT. Variable domain in full (rest from reference TRBV28 and TRBJ2-3): DVKVTQSSRYLVKRTGEKVFLECVQDMDHENMFWYRQDPGLGLRLIYFSYDVKMKEKGDIPEGYSVSREKKERFSLILESASTNQTSMYLCASSNFEQGLTDTQYFGPGTRLTVL.

This clone was found a few times. The rearrangement links TRBV18 to TRBJ1-5; D is unresolved. V dropped 0 bases and J dropped 3 bases, with 12 bases sitting between them. Per the germline V gene, CDR1 is KGHSH and CDR2 is LQKENI. The CDR3 has 16 amino acids. For the CDR3, the DNA is TGTGCCAGCTCACCACCGAGAGGGAGGGACAATCAGCCCCAGCATTTT. Protein product: CASSPPRGRDNQPQHF.

The chain combines TRBV7-3 with TRBJ2-1, with D perhaps matching TRBD1 (6 bases). The CDR3 spans 14 residues. The V gene lost 5 bases and the J gene lost 4 bases, with 12 bases spanning the gap. The V gene's germline CDR1 is SGHTA and CDR2 FQGTGA. CDR3 loop: CASSTPGQYNEQFF. The CDR3 DNA is TGTGCCAGCAGCACCCCGGGACAATACAATGAGCAGTTCTTC.

This clone showed up just once. The rearrangement uses TRBV28 and TRBJ1-2; TRBD1 matches at 10 bases. The CDR3 sequence is 14 residues long. J lost 3 bases, V lost 6 bases, and 4 bases had no gene match. Per the germline V gene, CDR1 is MDHEN and CDR2 is SYDVKM. CDR3: CASRDGTGDYGYTF. CDR3 in DNA: TGTGCCAGCAGAGACGGGACAGGGGACTATGGCTACACCTTC.

In DNA, the CDR3 is TGCACCAGCAGCCAAGATAGGGGGCGCGTTCTCCAATCCCATCCTCAGCCCCAGCATTTT. Amino acids: CTSSQDRGRVLQSHPQPQHF. The V gene is TRBV1, the J gene TRBJ1-5; the table's D gene call, TRBD1, was not cross checked with the DNA. TRBV1 is annotated as a pseudogene. The CDR3 consists of 20 residues.

This clone was detected only once. The J gene is TRBJ2-1, the V gene TRBV6-6, with 7 positions matching TRBD2. V lost 7 bases and J lost 7; bases outside the gene matches: 13. CDR3 length equals 15 residues. Germline V CDR1 and CDR2: MNHNY, SVGAGI (reference sequence). The CDR3, as DNA: TGTGCCAGCACCCCAAGCGGGACCTTTAAGAATGAGCAGTTCTTC. As protein: CASTPSGTFKNEQFF.

The gene calls are TRBV27 and TRBJ2-7, with D perhaps TRBD2 (5 bases). The V gene's germline CDR1 is MNHEY and CDR2 SMNVEV (reference sequence). The CDR3 has 16 amino acids. V was trimmed by 5 bases and J by 0 bases, leaving 17 bases between them. The CDR3 sequence is CASSPALAQSSYEQYF. CDR3 DNA: TGTGCCAGCAGTCCGGCGCTAGCACAGAGCTCCTACGAGCAGTACTTC.

This sequence joins TRBV2 and TRBJ1-1; the match to TRBD1 covers 11 bases. The CDR3 totals 15 residues. The V gene end was trimmed by 2 bases and the J gene end by 4 bases; junction bases not matched to a gene: 3. Germline V gene data show CDR1 as SNHLY and CDR2 as FYNNEI. The chain's CDR3 is CASSEMGQGVTEAFF. In nucleotides, the CDR3 is TGTGCCAGCAGTGAAATGGGACAGGGGGTCACTGAAGCTTTCTTT.

This chain connects TRBV21-1 to TRBJ2-7; the tabulated D call, TRBD1, remains unverified against the DNA. TRBV21-1 is designated a pseudogene. The CDR3 sequence is 16 residues long. Written as DNA, the CDR3 is TGTGCCAGCAGCAAAGAGGGCAGGGTGAAGGGGTACGAGCAGTACTTC. Its translation: CASSKEGRVKGYEQYF.

This clone has a single count. This chain uses TRBV2 with TRBJ1-2, with TRBD1 matching 8 bases. The CDR3 contains 13 residues. Trimming cost V 7 bases and J 5 bases; bases outside gene matches: 6. Germline CDR1 reads SNHLY; CDR2 reads FYNNEI. Here the CDR3 DNA reads TGTGCCAGCATCCCGGGACAGGCTTATGGCTACACCTTC. Its translation: CASIPGQAYGYTF.

The chain couples TRBV28 to TRBJ1-6; 11 bases line up with TRBD1. The junction had 10 bases not matched to a gene; V was cut back by 2 bases and J by 10 bases. Germline V lookup: CDR1 MDHEN, CDR2 SYDVKM. The CDR3 runs to 17 residues. CDR3 nucleotides: TGTGCCAGCAGTTTAGCCCTGGGGACAGGGGGAGAGTCACCCCTCCACTTT. As protein: CASSLALGTGGESPLHF.

The chain carries TRBV9 and TRBJ2-7; a possible D gene is TRBD1 (6 bases). V was clipped by 0 bases and J by 7 bases, with 17 bases between them. Germline V lookup: CDR1 SGDLS, CDR2 YYNGEE. CDR3 length: 15 residues. The CDR3 loop reads CASSVGGRGRDEQYF. DNA of the CDR3: TGTGCCAGCAGCGTAGGCGGCAGGGGAAGGGATGAGCAGTACTTC. The complete variable domain, with remaining parts taken from reference TRBV9 and TRBJ2-7, reads DSGVTQTPKHLITATGQRVTLRCSPRSGDLSVYWYQQSLDQGLQFLIQYYNGEERAKGNILERFSAQQFPDLHSELNLSSLELGDSALYFCASSVGGRGRDEQYFGPGTRLTVT.

The genes are TRBV7-7 and TRBJ2-7, with D maybe TRBD2 (6 bases). From germline, CDR1 is SSHAT and CDR2 FNYEAQ (reference sequence). The CDR3 length is 15 residues. V gave up 1 base and J gave up 7 bases, with 17 bases separating them. This chain's CDR3 is CASSLGPEGPGEQYF. Here the CDR3 DNA reads TGTGCCAGCAGCTTAGGCCCGGAGGGCCCAGGGGAGCAGTACTTC.